This is a list of T cell receptor beta chains from one sample in a study of cytomegalovirus exposure and HLA in healthy donors. Assay: immunoSEQ multiplex PCR; the TCRdb copy retains only in-frame clones and omits some. The profile shows roughly 240,000 clones, 80% to 90% of them singletons. The sample was PBMCs. The receptors shown here come from a man between 18 and 29 years old in good health and CMV-seronegative. CDR3s include the opening cysteine and the closing phenylalanine or tryptophan. Each record gives: V gene, clone size, D gene, J gene, CDR3 DNA, CDR3 protein. A D gene is named only where the DNA matches it firmly. The listing skips clone size in some rows; elsewhere it reads once, few, many or a size class.

TRBV28,once,NA,TRBJ2-7,TGTGCCAGCAGTTTACGACTGCCACCCTACGAGCAGTACTTC,CASSLRLPPYEQYF
TRBV10-2,NA,NA,TRBJ2-2,TGCGCCAGCAGTGAATCGAGGAGCGGCGGGGAGCTGTTTTTT,CASSESRSGGELFF
TRBV9,NA,NA,TRBJ2-1,TGTGCCAGCAGCGTAGCTCCCTGGGACACCTACAATGAGCAGTTCTTC,CASSVAPWDTYNEQFF
TRBV27,once,NA,TRBJ2-1,TGTGCCAGCAGTTTACGGGAAAGCTCCTACAATGAGCAGTTCTTC,CASSLRESSYNEQFF
TRBV5-6,NA,NA,TRBJ1-5,TGTGCCAGCAGCTTGATGCAAGCCGGGCAGCCCCAGCATTTT,CASSLMQAGQPQHF
TRBV6-1,NA,NA,TRBJ2-3,TGTGCCAGCACCCCCTCCCCTAACACAGATACGCAGTATTTT,CASTPSPNTDTQYF
TRBV15,NA,TRBD2,TRBJ2-7,TGTGCCACCAGCAGAGAGGGTGGACGACTAGCGGGGGTCGAGCAGTACTTC,CATSREGGRLAGVEQYF
TRBV7-2,NA,NA,TRBJ2-7,TGTGCCAGCAGCTCAGGGGGAGGTTACGAGCAGTACTTC,CASSSGGGYEQYF
TRBV5-1,NA,TRBD2,TRBJ2-1,TGCGCCAGCAGCTTGACTAGCGGGAGGTCCTACAATGAGCAGTTCTTC,CASSLTSGRSYNEQFF
TRBV20-1,NA,NA,TRBJ1-2,TGCAGTGCTTTTACGGACTCAGGCTACACCTTC,CSAFTDSGYTF
TRBV27,NA,NA,TRBJ2-1,TGTGCCAGCAGTTTCTCGCCGACAGCCGGTAATGAGCAGTTCTTC,CASSFSPTAGNEQFF
TRBV6-5,NA,TRBD1,TRBJ2-5,TGTGCCAGCAGTTTGGCCGGGACAGGGGGCGCGGAGACCCAGTACTTC,CASSLAGTGGAETQYF
TRBV27,NA,TRBD1,TRBJ2-1,TGTGCCAGCAGTTGGGCCCTGGGACAGAGGGGCAATGAGCAGTTCTTC,CASSWALGQRGNEQFF
TRBV10-3,NA,TRBD2,TRBJ2-1,TGTGCCATCAGTTATGGGACTAGCGGGAGGGCATGTAGAGGCAATGAGCAGTTCTTC,CAISYGTSGRACRGNEQFF
TRBV19,NA,NA,TRBJ1-2,TGTGCCAGTAGTACTAGTGTGCGAAATGGCTACACCTTC,CASSTSVRNGYTF
TRBV7-9,NA,NA,TRBJ1-4,TGTGCCAACGATAAGGAGGGAAAACTGTTTTTT,CANDKEGKLFF
TRBV29-1,NA,NA,TRBJ2-5,TGCAGCGTTGAGTTCTCACTTCAAGAGACCCAGTACTTC,CSVEFSLQETQYF
TRBV7-3,NA,NA,TRBJ2-5,TGTGCCAGCAGCCCTTCCCCCGAAGAGACCCAGTACTTC,CASSPSPEETQYF
TRBV27,NA,TRBD1,TRBJ2-1,TGTGCCAGCAGTTTCAAAGGGGGCGGTTACGATGAGCAGTTCTTC,CASSFKGGGYDEQFF
TRBV27,NA,NA,TRBJ2-3,TGTGCCAGCAGTATAGCGCCAAGCACAGATACGCAGTATTTT,CASSIAPSTDTQYF
TRBV25-1,NA,NA,TRBJ2-7,TGTGCCAGCAGTGGAACAGGGATCGACAGTTACTCCTACGAGCAGTACTTC,CASSGTGIDSYSYEQYF
TRBV5-1,NA,TRBD2,TRBJ2-1,TGCGCCAGCAGCTTATTAGCGGGGAGCCTTATCAGCTCCTACAATGAGCAGTTCTTC,CASSLLAGSLISSYNEQFF
TRBV5-4,once,TRBD1,TRBJ1-6,TGTGCCAGCAGCTTCACAGGGGGCGATTCACCCCTCCACTTT,CASSFTGGDSPLHF
TRBV7-9,many,NA,TRBJ1-1,TGTGCCAGCAGGGGGGAGGGGAACACTGAAGCTTTCTTT,CASRGEGNTEAFF
TRBV6-5,NA,TRBD2,TRBJ2-3,TGTGCCAGCAGTTATCGGACTAGCGGGAGCGCAGATACGCAGTATTTT,CASSYRTSGSADTQYF
TRBV27,NA,NA,TRBJ2-1,TGTGCCAGCACCCCGGACACGGGACAAGACTACAATGAGCAGTTCTTC,CASTPDTGQDYNEQFF
TRBV27,NA,TRBD1,TRBJ2-3,TGTGCCAGCAGGCTCTCCGGGACAGGGAGCACAGATACGCAGTATTTT,CASRLSGTGSTDTQYF
TRBV10-1,few,NA,TRBJ2-1,TGCGCCAGCAGTAAGGGGGATGGTAATGAGCAGTTCTTC,CASSKGDGNEQFF
TRBV6-6,once,NA,TRBJ1-5,TGTGCCAGCACCCAGGGTAACAATCAGCCCCAGCATTTT,CASTQGNNQPQHF
TRBV25-1,once,NA,TRBJ1-4,TGTGCCAGCAGTTCGGGTGCTGTCGCAACTAATGAAAAACTGTTTTTT,CASSSGAVATNEKLFF
TRBV28,NA,NA,TRBJ1-2,TGTGCCAGCAGGACCCCGAGGAGGCTAGACTATGGCTACACCTTC,CASRTPRRLDYGYTF
TRBV28,NA,TRBD1,TRBJ1-2,TGTGCCAGCAGTTCCCGACAGGGCAACTATGGCTACACCTTC,CASSSRQGNYGYTF
TRBV18,NA,NA,TRBJ2-1,TGTGCCAGCTCAACAGGGCAGGGTGAGCAGTTCTTC,CASSTGQGEQFF
TRBV4-1,NA,NA,TRBJ1-5,TGCGCCAGCAGCCAAGACTTGGGACATGGCAATCAGCCCCAGCATTTT,CASSQDLGHGNQPQHF
TRBV18,NA,TRBD1,TRBJ2-1,TGTGCCAGCTCACCCATTCGCGGACAGGGGTACAATGAGCAGTTCTTC,CASSPIRGQGYNEQFF
TRBV27,few,NA,TRBJ2-6,TGTGCCAGCAGCCAACGGGGCTCTGGGGCCAACGTCCTGACTTTC,CASSQRGSGANVLTF
TRBV9,few,NA,TRBJ2-1,TGTGCCAGCAGCGGTGGGCTAGCGTTCGATGAGCAGTTCTTC,CASSGGLAFDEQFF
TRBV2,NA,TRBD2,TRBJ2-3,TGTGCCAGCAGTGGACTGGCGGGAGTCACAGATACGCAGTATTTT,CASSGLAGVTDTQYF
TRBV28,NA,NA,TRBJ1-1,TGTGCCAGCAGTTTCCGGTGGAGGGCCACTGAAGCTTTCTTT,CASSFRWRATEAFF
TRBV20-1,NA,NA,TRBJ2-7,TGCAGTGCAAGCCAGGGGTACGAGCAGTACTTC,CSASQGYEQYF
TRBV5-1,NA,NA,TRBJ2-7,TGCGCCAGCAGCTTTGGGACACCGGCTTACGAGCAGTACTTC,CASSFGTPAYEQYF
TRBV7-9,NA,NA,TRBJ2-3,TGTGCCAGCAGCTTAGGGGGGGGCCACATTTTT,CASSLGGGHIF
TRBV7-9,NA,NA,TRBJ2-1,TGTGCCAGCAGTCTGGTAGGGGGGGATGAGCAGTTCTTC,CASSLVGGDEQFF
TRBV18,NA,TRBD1,TRBJ2-7,TGTGCCAGCTCAGAGGGACAGGGGAAACCCTACGAGCAGTACTTC,CASSEGQGKPYEQYF
TRBV27,NA,TRBD2,TRBJ2-5,TGTGCCAGCAGTTCCCCGGGACTAGCGGGATTAGGTCAAGAGACCCAGTACTTC,CASSSPGLAGLGQETQYF